This is a list of T cell receptor beta chains from one sample in a study of blood T cell repertoires in COVID-19. Sequencing was performed with immunoSEQ multiplex PCR; in TCRdb, only in-frame clones are kept and a portion is missing. The sample has some 320,000 clones, approximately 81% seen once; the top ten hold over 1.5%. The sequenced material came from PBMCs or T cells enriched from blood (not recorded which). These receptors were collected from a woman aged 25 to 39 who had been exposed to COVID-19. Each CDR3 is given with its conserved first and last residue. Each record gives: clone size, V gene, J gene, D gene, CDR3 protein, CDR3 DNA. The D gene is left open where the match is weak. Size tells how often a clone was seen (once, few, many) or the class of an expanded clone, and some rows leave it out.

.	TRBV5-1	TRBJ2-1	.	CASSLEADGIYNEQFF	TGCGCCAGCAGCTTGGAAGCGGATGGGATCTACAATGAGCAGTTCTTC
.	TRBV6-5	TRBJ2-3	.	CASSYSGGLGTDTQYF	TGTGCCAGCAGTTACTCGGGAGGTTTAGGTACAGATACGCAGTATTTT
.	TRBV27	TRBJ2-7	TRBD1	CASRRQGSYEQYF	TGTGCCAGCAGAAGACAGGGGAGCTACGAGCAGTACTTC
.	TRBV28	TRBJ1-2	.	CASSFGYGYTF	TGTGCCAGCAGTTTCGGCTATGGCTACACCTTC
.	TRBV7-8	TRBJ1-4	TRBD1	CASSFIAGQGNEKLFF	TGTGCCAGCAGTTTTATCGCGGGACAGGGTAATGAAAAACTGTTTTTT
.	TRBV6-1	TRBJ2-1	TRBD2	CASSEPSGSIYEQFF	TGTGCCAGCAGTGAGCCTAGCGGGAGTATATATGAGCAGTTCTTC
.	TRBV12-5	TRBJ2-5	.	CASGLVQERGETQYF	TGTGCTAGTGGTTTGGTACAGGAGAGGGGGGAGACCCAGTACTTC
.	TRBV3-1/TRBV3-2	TRBJ1-2	.	CASSPRNLRSGYTF	TGTGCCAGCAGCCCCAGGAATTTACGGTCTGGCTACACCTTC
.	TRBV7-6	TRBJ2-7	.	CASSLADSIYEQYF	TGTGCCAGCAGCTTAGCAGACAGTATCTACGAGCAGTACTTC
.	TRBV4-2	TRBJ1-4	.	CASSQDDIAAEKLFF	TGTGCCAGCAGCCAAGATGATATAGCCGCAGAAAAACTGTTTTTT
.	TRBV6-6	TRBJ2-7	.	CASSPGHPYEQYF	TGTGCCAGCAGTCCCGGACATCCCTACGAGCAGTACTTC
.	TRBV19	TRBJ2-1	TRBD2	CASSVRGLAGSYNEQFF	TGTGCCAGTAGTGTAAGGGGACTAGCGGGATCCTACAATGAGCAGTTCTTC
.	TRBV5-6	TRBJ2-1	TRBD2	CASSLLAGGGDEQFF	TGTGCCAGCAGCTTACTAGCGGGAGGGGGCGATGAGCAGTTCTTC
once	TRBV28	TRBJ2-5	TRBD1	CASTRTGQQETQYF	TGTGCCAGCACCCGGACAGGGCAACAAGAGACCCAGTACTTC
.	TRBV7-3	TRBJ2-1	.	CASSLVASLNEQFF	TGTGCCAGCAGCTTAGTAGCGAGTCTGAATGAGCAGTTCTTC
once	TRBV7-2	TRBJ1-2	TRBD1	CASSFRADRGMDGYTF	TGTGCCAGCAGCTTTAGGGCCGACAGGGGTATGGATGGCTACACCTTC
.	TRBV7-2	TRBJ1-4	TRBD1	CASSAGGREKLFF	TGTGCCAGCAGCGCAGGGGGGAGGGAAAAACTGTTTTTT
.	TRBV7-2	TRBJ2-6	.	CASSPSTGSGANVLTF	TGTGCCAGCAGCCCGTCAACAGGGTCTGGGGCCAACGTCCTGACTTTC
.	TRBV28	TRBJ2-7	.	CASRGKGGSLYEQYF	TGTGCCAGCAGAGGAAAGGGGGGGTCGCTCTACGAGCAGTACTTC
.	TRBV19	TRBJ2-1	.	CASKVPLSSYNEQFF	TGTGCCAGTAAAGTACCTCTGAGCTCCTACAATGAGCAGTTCTTC
.	TRBV29-1	TRBJ2-7	.	CSVLEADTYEQYF	TGCAGCGTTCTGGAGGCCGATACCTACGAGCAGTACTTC
.	TRBV28	TRBJ1-1	.	CASSFKLKNTEAFF	TGTGCCAGCAGTTTCAAACTCAAGAACACTGAAGCTTTCTTT
.	TRBV20-1	TRBJ2-1	TRBD1	CSASRDSDEQFF	TGCAGTGCTAGTAGGGACAGTGATGAGCAGTTCTTC
.	TRBV30	TRBJ2-7	.	CAWTPEEGYEQYF	TGTGCCTGGACCCCAGAGGAGGGTTACGAGCAGTACTTC
.	TRBV6-1	TRBJ2-1	TRBD1	CASSEARTGGPLGNEQFF	TGTGCCAGCAGTGAAGCGAGGACAGGGGGCCCCCTTGGGAATGAGCAGTTCTTC
once	TRBV7-6	TRBJ2-7	.	CASSLERGPSSYEQYF	TGTGCCAGCAGCTTAGAACGCGGTCCGAGCTCCTACGAGCAGTACTTC
.	TRBV3-1/TRBV3-2	TRBJ2-5	TRBD2	CASSQAQAGGETQYF	TGTGCCAGCAGCCAAGCTCAAGCGGGGGGGGAGACCCAGTACTTC
few	TRBV28	TRBJ1-5	TRBD1	CASSSGQGGGSNQPQHF	TGTGCCAGCAGCTCGGGACAGGGTGGAGGTAGCAATCAGCCCCAGCATTTT
.	TRBV21-1	TRBJ2-4	.	CASSKEASAQSGGKNIQYF	TGTGCCAGCAGCAAAGAGGCTAGCGCTCAATCTGGAGGCAAAAACATTCAGTACTTC
.	TRBV2	TRBJ2-3	TRBD1	CASRLTGGIDTQYF	TGTGCCAGCAGACTGACAGGGGGCATAGATACGCAGTATTTT
.	TRBV12-3/TRBV12-4	TRBJ1-2	.	CASSLGLSRGYTF	TGTGCCAGCAGTTTAGGTCTGAGTCGCGGCTACACCTTC
.	TRBV19	TRBJ2-7	.	CASSPAGLSYEQYF	TGTGCCAGTAGTCCCGCAGGGCTTTCTTACGAGCAGTACTTC
.	TRBV12-3/TRBV12-4	TRBJ1-5	.	CASSYRPYQPQHF	TGTGCCAGCAGTTACAGACCCTATCAGCCCCAGCATTTT
few	TRBV7-3	TRBJ2-1	.	CASSSEAGEQFF	TGTGCCAGCAGCTCCGAAGCTGGTGAGCAGTTCTTC
.	TRBV10-3	TRBJ1-1	.	CAIGIDITNTEAFF	TGTGCCATCGGTATTGACATTACGAACACTGAAGCTTTCTTT
.	TRBV18	TRBJ1-1	TRBD1	CASSQLDRGNGEAFF	TGTGCCAGCTCACAGCTAGACAGGGGGAATGGTGAAGCTTTCTTT
few	TRBV7-2	TRBJ2-7	TRBD1	CASSFSDRGSYEQYF	TGTGCCAGCAGCTTCTCGGACAGGGGGAGCTACGAGCAGTACTTC
.	TRBV7-9	TRBJ1-1	TRBD1	CASSATGGFGEAFF	TGTGCCAGCAGCGCAACAGGGGGGTTTGGTGAAGCTTTCTTT
.	TRBV5-5	TRBJ2-2	.	CASSQAMTIIGELFF	TGTGCCAGCAGCCAGGCGATGACAATTATCGGGGAGCTGTTTTTT
.	TRBV29-1	TRBJ1-3	TRBD1	CSVNQGAGNTIYF	TGCAGCGTTAACCAGGGGGCTGGAAACACCATATATTTT